This is a list of T cell receptor beta chains from one sample in a study of monozygotic twins with inflammatory bowel disease. TCRdb reprocessed the 5' RACE reads, with one entry per CDR3 protein and no DNA. Found here are 330,000 or so distinct CDR3 sequences; the top ten clones hold around 2%. The material sequenced was blood. The receptors here all came from a human donor with ulcerative colitis or Crohn's disease, or a healthy co-twin of an affected twin (not recorded which). Each CDR3 is given with its conserved first and last residue.

>TRBV20-1|TRBJ2-7
CSAEDVSYEQYF
>TRBV27|TRBJ2-3
CASRIRDRVTDTQYF
>TRBV7-2|TRBJ2-7
CASNQREGREQYF
>TRBV28|TRBJ1-5
CANSGTGQNQPQHF
>TRBV28|TRBJ2-5
CASSSRRDSNLETQYF
>TRBV7-8|TRBJ2-1
CASSLAGGTTYNEQFF
>TRBV29-1|TRBJ2-4
CSVVRQGKGKNIQYF
>TRBV20-1|TRBJ2-5
CSATTTPGTQYF
>TRBV29-1|TRBJ2-2
CSVDVRGELFF
>TRBV6-1|TRBJ1-5
CASRKTGGGLNQPQHF
>TRBV12-3/TRBV12-4|TRBJ2-1
CASTPSGGAANEQFF
>TRBV20-1|TRBJ1-2
CSARVRGYYGYTF
>TRBV5-1|TRBJ2-1
CASSLEGGVRVYNEQFF
>TRBV12-3/TRBV12-4|TRBJ1-2
CASSQGAFNYGYTF
>TRBV27|TRBJ2-4
CASSLSPFPGQGAGSKNIQYF
>TRBV19|TRBJ2-2
CASSVPFSGGRTGELFF
>TRBV29-1|TRBJ1-6
CSVERSPPSPLHF
>TRBV30|TRBJ1-1
CAWSVLRKGTEAFF
>TRBV11-3|TRBJ2-2
CASSLAHGTGELFF
>TRBV19|TRBJ1-1
CASSLPGIVNTEAFF
>TRBV5-5|TRBJ1-5
CASSLDVGGVSNQPQHF
>TRBV7-9|TRBJ1-1
CASSHTRAPNTEAFF